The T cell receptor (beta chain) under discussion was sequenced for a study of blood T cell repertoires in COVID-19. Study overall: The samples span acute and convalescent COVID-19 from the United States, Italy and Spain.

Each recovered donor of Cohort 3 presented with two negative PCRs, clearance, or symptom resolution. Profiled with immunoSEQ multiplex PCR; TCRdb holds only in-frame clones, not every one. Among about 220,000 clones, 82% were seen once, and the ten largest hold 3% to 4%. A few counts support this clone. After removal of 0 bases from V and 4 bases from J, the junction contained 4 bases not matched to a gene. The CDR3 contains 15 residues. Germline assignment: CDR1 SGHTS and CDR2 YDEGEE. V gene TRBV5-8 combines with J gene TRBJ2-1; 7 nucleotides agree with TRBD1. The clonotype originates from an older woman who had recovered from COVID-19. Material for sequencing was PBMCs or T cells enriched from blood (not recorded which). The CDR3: CASSLDWGQYNEQFF. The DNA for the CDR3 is TGTGCCAGCAGCTTGGATTGGGGACAGTACAATGAGCAGTTCTTC.